The T cell receptor (beta chain) described here comes from a study of cytotoxic CD8 clonotypes in ibrutinib-treated CLL. Looking at the study overall: There were over nine relapsed/refractory patients and roughly 15 treatment-naive patients, and around 17 were IGHV unmutated.

Germline values: CDR1 MGHRA, CDR2 YSYEKL. The CDR3 runs to 16 residues. V shed 0 bases and J 6 bases; nucleotides not matched to a gene: 8. Sequencing was performed with immunoSEQ multiplex PCR; in TCRdb, only in-frame clones are kept and a portion is missing. The table has roughly 20,000 clones, around 68% seen once. Genomic DNA for TCR beta libraries, about 1.8 micrograms, came from cryopreserved PBMCs. This receptor was identified in a human donor with chronic lymphocytic leukemia. This rearrangement joins TRBV4-1 to TRBJ1-5; TRBD1 agrees at 7 bases. The sample here was PBMCs, taken before ibrutinib treatment. CDR3 nucleotide sequence: TGCGCCAGCAGCCAAGATGCGGGCCAGGGGGTTCAGCCCCAGCATTTT. Translation gives CASSQDAGQGVQPQHF.